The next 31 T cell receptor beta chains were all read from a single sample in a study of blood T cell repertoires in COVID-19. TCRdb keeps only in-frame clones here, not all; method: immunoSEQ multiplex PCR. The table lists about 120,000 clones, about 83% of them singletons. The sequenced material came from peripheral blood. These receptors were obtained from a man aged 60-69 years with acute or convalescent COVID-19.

The CDR3 here is CASSYVSTSGAYNEQFF. CDR3 DNA sequence: TGTGCCAGCAGTTACGTCTCGACTAGCGGTGCCTACAATGAGCAGTTCTTC. The V and J genes are TRBV6-2 or TRBV6-3 and TRBJ2-1; 9 bases fit TRBD2. Germline CDR1 is MNHEY and CDR2 is SVGEGT. The CDR3 has 17 amino acids. Trimming cost V 2 bases and J 2 bases; bases outside gene matches: 7.

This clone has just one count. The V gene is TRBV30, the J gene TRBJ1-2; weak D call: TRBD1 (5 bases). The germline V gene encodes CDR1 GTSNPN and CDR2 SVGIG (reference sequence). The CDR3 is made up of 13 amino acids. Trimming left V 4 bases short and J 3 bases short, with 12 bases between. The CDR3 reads CAWKGDSYYGYTF. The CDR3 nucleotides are TGTGCCTGGAAGGGCGACAGCTACTATGGCTACACCTTC.

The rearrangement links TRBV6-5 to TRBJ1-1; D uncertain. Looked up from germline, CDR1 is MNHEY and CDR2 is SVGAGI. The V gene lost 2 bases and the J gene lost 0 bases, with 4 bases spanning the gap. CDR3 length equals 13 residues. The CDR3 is CASSYSLNTEAFF. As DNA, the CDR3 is TGTGCCAGCAGTTACAGCCTGAACACTGAAGCTTTCTTT.

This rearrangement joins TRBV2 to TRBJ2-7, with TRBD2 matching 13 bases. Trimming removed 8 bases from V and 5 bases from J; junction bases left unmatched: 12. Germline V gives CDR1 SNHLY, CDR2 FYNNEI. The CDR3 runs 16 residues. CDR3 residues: CASRWTSGRSVNEQYF. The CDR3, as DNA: TGTGCCAGCCGATGGACTAGCGGGAGATCAGTGAACGAGCAGTACTTC.

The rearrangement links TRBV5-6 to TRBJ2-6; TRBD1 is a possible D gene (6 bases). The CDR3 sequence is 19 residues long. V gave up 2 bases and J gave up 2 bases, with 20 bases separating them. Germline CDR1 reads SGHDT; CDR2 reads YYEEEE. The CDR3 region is CASSFVPRAGVTGANVLTF. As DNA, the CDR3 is TGTGCCAGCAGCTTCGTACCGAGGGCAGGGGTAACTGGGGCCAACGTCCTGACTTTC.

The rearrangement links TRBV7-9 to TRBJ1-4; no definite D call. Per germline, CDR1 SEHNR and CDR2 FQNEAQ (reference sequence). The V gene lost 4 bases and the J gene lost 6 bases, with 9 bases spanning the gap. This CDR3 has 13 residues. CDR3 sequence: CASSSSLDEKLFF. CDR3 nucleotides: TGTGCCAGCAGCTCCAGTTTGGATGAAAAACTGTTTTTT.

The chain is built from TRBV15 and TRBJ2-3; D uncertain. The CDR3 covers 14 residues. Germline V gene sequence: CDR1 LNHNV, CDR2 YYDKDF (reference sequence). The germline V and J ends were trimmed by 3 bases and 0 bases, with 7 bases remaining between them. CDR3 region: CATSSPVSTDTQYF. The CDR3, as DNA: TGTGCCACCAGCAGTCCGGTCAGCACAGATACGCAGTATTTT. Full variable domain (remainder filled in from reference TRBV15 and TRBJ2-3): DAMVIQNPRYQVTQFGKPVTLSCSQTLNHNVMYWYQQKSSQAPKLLFHYYDKDFNNEADTPDNFQSRRPNTSFCFLDIRSPGLGDTAMYLCATSSPVSTDTQYFGPGTRLTVL.

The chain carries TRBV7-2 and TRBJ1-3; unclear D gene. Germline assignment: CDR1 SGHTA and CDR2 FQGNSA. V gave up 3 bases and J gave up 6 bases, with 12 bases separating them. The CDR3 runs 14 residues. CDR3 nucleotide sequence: TGTGCCAGCAGCTTGGGCCCCCTGACAAACACCATATATTTT. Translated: CASSLGPLTNTIYF.

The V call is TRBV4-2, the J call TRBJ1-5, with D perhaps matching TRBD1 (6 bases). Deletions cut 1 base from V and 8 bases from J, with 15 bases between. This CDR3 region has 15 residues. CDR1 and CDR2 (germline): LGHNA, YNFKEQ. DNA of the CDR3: TGTGCCAGCAGCCAAGGGGCGGACAGAGAAGAGCCCCAGCATTTT. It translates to CASSQGADREEPQHF.

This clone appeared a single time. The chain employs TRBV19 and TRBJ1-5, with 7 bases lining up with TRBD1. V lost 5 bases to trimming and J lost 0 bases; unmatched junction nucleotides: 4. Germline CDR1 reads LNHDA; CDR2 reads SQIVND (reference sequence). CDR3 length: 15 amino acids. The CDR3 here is CASSPGTASNQPQHF. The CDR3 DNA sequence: TGTGCCAGTAGTCCAGGGACAGCTAGCAATCAGCCCCAGCATTTT.

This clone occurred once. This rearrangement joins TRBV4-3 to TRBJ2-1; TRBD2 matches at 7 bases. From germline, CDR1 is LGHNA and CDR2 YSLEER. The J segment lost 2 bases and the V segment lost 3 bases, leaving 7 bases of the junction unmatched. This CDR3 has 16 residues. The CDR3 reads CASSQDLAGAYNEQFF. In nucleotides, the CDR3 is TGCGCCAGCAGCCAGGATTTAGCGGGTGCCTACAATGAGCAGTTCTTC.

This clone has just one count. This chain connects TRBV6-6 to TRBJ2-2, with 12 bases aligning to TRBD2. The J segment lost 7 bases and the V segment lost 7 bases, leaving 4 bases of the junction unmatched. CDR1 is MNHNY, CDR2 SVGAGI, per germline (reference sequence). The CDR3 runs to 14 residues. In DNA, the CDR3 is TGTGCCAGCACCCCGACTAGCGGGAGCGGGGAGCTGTTTTTT. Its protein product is CASTPTSGSGELFF.

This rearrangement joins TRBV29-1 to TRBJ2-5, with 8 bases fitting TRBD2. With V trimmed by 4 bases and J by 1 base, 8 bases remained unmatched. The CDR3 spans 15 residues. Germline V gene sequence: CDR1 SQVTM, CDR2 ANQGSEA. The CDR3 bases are TGCAGCGTTGCGGCGGGGGGCTCGGGCCAAGAGACCCAGTACTTC. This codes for CSVAAGGSGQETQYF.

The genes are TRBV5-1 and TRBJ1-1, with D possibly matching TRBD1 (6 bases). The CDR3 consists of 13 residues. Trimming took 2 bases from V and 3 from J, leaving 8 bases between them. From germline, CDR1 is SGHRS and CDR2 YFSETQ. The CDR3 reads CASSFKGDTEAFF. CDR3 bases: TGCGCCAGCAGCTTCAAGGGGGACACTGAAGCTTTCTTT.

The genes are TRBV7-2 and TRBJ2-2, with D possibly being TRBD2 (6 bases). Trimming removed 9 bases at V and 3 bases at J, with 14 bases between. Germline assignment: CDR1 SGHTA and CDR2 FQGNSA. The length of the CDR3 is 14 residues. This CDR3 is CASLTREYTGELFF. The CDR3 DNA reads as TGTGCCAGTTTGACCCGGGAGTACACCGGGGAGCTGTTTTTT.

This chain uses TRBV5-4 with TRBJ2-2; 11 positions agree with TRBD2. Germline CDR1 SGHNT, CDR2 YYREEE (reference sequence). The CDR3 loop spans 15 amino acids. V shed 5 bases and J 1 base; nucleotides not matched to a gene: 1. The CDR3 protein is CASRGTSGNTGELFF. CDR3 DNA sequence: TGTGCCAGCAGAGGGACTAGCGGGAACACCGGGGAGCTGTTTTTT.

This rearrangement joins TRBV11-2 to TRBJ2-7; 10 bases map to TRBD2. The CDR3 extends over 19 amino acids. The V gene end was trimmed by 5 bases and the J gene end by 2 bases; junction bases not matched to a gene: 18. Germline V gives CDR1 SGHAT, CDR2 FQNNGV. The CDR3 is CASSSLMLAGVGFAYEQYF. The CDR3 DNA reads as TGTGCCAGCAGCAGCCTTATGCTAGCGGGAGTAGGCTTCGCCTACGAGCAGTACTTC.

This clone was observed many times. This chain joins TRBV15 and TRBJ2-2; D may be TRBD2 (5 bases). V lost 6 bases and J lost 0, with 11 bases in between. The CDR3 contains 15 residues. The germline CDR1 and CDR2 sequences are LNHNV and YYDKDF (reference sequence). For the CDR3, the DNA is TGTGCCACCAGTGCTCGGGGAGCGAACACCGGGGAGCTGTTTTTT. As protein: CATSARGANTGELFF. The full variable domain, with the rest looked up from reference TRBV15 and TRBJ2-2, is DAMVIQNPRYQVTQFGKPVTLSCSQTLNHNVMYWYQQKSSQAPKLLFHYYDKDFNNEADTPDNFQSRRPNTSFCFLDIRSPGLGDTAMYLCATSARGANTGELFFGEGSRLTVL.

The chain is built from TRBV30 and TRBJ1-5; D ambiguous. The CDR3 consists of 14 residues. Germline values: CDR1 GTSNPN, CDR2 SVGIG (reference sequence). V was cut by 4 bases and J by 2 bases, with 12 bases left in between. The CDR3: CAWTQALGNQPQHF. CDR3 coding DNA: TGTGCCTGGACGCAAGCGCTCGGCAATCAGCCCCAGCATTTT.

The CDR3 nucleotides read TGTGCCAGCAGTGTGGAGGGCCAAAAACTGTTTTTT. It translates to CASSVEGQKLFF. This chain links TRBV12-3 or TRBV12-4 with TRBJ1-4; D is undetermined. V gave up 5 bases and J gave up 9 bases, with 10 bases separating them. This CDR3 is built from 12 residues.

The CDR3 region has the DNA TGTGCCAGCAGCCAAGATCCCCTGGAAATGAGGGGAAACACCATATATTTT. Its protein is CASSQDPLEMRGNTIYF. The rearrangement joins TRBV4-2 to TRBJ1-3, with unresolved D. Germline V lookup: CDR1 LGHNA, CDR2 YNFKEQ. The CDR3 covers 17 residues. Trimming took off 0 bases at V and 4 bases at J, with 16 bases between the two ends.

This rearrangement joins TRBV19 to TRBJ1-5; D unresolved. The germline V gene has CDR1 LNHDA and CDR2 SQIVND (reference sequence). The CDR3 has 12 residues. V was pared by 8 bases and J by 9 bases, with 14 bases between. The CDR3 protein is CASESGLTPQHF. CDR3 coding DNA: TGTGCCAGTGAGTCAGGTCTCACGCCCCAGCATTTT.

The CDR3 protein is CASSREGGNTEAFF. As DNA, the CDR3 is TGTGCCAGCAGCCGAGAAGGGGGGAACACTGAAGCTTTCTTT. The chain uses TRBV6-6 and TRBJ1-1; D is perhaps TRBD1 (6 bases). CDR1 and CDR2 from the germline V gene are MNHNY and SVGAGI (reference sequence). CDR3 size: 14 residues. The V end was cut by 6 bases, the J end by 1 base, with 12 bases between.

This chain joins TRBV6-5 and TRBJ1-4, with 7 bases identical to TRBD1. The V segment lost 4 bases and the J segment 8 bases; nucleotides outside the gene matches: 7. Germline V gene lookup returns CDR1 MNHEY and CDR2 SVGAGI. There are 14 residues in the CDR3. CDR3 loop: CASSSMRGREKLFF. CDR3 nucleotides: TGTGCCAGCAGTTCTATGAGGGGGCGGGAAAAACTGTTTTTT.

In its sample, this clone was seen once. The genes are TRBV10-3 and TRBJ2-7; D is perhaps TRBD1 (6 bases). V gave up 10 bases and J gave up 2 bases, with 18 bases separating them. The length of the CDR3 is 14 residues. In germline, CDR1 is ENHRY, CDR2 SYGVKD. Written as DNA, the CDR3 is TGTGCCACCGCCGGGGACACTCATCCCTACGAGCAGTACTTC. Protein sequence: CATAGDTHPYEQYF.

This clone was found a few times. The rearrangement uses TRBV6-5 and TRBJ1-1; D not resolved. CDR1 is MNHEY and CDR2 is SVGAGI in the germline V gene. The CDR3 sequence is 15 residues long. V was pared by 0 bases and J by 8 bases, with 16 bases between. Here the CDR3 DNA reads TGTGCCAGCAGTTACTCCCGAGAACCCGGGATGGAAGCTTTCTTT. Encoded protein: CASSYSREPGMEAFF.

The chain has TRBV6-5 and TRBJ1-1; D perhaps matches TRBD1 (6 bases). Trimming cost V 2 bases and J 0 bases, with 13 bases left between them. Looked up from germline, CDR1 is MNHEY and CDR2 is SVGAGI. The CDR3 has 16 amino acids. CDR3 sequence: CASSYETGTLNTEAFF. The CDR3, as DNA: TGTGCCAGCAGTTACGAGACAGGAACCCTGAACACTGAAGCTTTCTTT.

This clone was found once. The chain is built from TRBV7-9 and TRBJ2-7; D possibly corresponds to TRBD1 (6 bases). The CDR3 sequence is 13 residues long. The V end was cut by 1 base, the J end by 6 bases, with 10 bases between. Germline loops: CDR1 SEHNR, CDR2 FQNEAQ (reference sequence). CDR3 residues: CASSLGTATEQYF. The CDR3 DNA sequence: TGTGCCAGCAGCTTAGGGACAGCGACCGAGCAGTACTTC.

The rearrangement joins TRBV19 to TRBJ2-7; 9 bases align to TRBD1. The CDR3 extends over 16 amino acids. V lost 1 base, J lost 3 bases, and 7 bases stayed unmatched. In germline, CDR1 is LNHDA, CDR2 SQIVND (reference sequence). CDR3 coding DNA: TGTGCCAGTAGTATAGCTCCCGGGACAGGGCGCTACGAGCAGTACTTC. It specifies CASSIAPGTGRYEQYF.

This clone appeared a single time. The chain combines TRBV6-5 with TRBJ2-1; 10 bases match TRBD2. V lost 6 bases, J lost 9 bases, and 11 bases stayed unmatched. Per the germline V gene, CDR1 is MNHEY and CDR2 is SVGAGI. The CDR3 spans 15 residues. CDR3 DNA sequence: TGTGCCAGCAGACCCTTAGCGGGAGGCTCCGGTGAGCAGTTCTTC. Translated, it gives CASRPLAGGSGEQFF.

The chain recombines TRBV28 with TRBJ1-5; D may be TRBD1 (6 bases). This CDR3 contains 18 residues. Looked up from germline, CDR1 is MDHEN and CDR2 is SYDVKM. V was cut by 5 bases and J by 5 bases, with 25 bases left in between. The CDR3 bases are TGTGCCAGCAGTAAGCCCCGGGCCTCAGGGGACCGGGATCAGCCCCAGCATTTT. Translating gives CASSKPRASGDRDQPQHF.